The next 10 T cell receptor beta chains were all read from a single sample in a study of T cell responses to AZD1222 COVID-19 vaccine. This table comes from immunoSEQ multiplex PCR, and its TCRdb copy is limited to in-frame clones, with some not included. The sample shows 170,000 or so clones, 88% of them seen only once. The sample was peripheral blood, taken 28 days after the second AZD1222 dose. The receptors were gathered from an adult who received the AZD1222 COVID-19 vaccine.

The CDR3, as DNA: TGTGCCAGCAGTCCAAGGGGCGGGGAGCCCCAGCATTTT. Translated: CASSPRGGEPQHF. The genes are TRBV12-3 or TRBV12-4 and TRBJ1-5; possibly TRBD1 for D (5 bases). Trimming took 5 bases from V and 8 from J, leaving 13 bases between them. The CDR3 contains 13 residues.

The chain carries TRBV3-1 (or the pseudogene TRBV3-2) and TRBJ2-2; TRBD1 aligns across 8 bases. The CDR3 runs 16 residues. V was pared by 1 base and J by 4 bases, with 5 bases of the junction left unmatched. Per the germline V gene, CDR1 is LGHDT and CDR2 is YNNKEL (reference sequence). CDR3 nucleotide sequence: TGTGCCAGCAGCCAAGGACAGGGGATAGGCACCGGGGAGCTGTTTTTT. This sequence encodes CASSQGQGIGTGELFF.

V gene TRBV9 combines with J gene TRBJ2-7; no clear D. The germline V gene has CDR1 SGDLS and CDR2 YYNGEE. This CDR3 spans 14 amino acids. Trimming took 3 bases from V and 0 from J, leaving 10 bases between them. DNA for the CDR3: TGTGCCAGCAGCGGGTTGCAGAACTCCTACGAGCAGTACTTC. It specifies CASSGLQNSYEQYF.

V is TRBV11-2 and J is TRBJ2-3; 10 bases fit TRBD1. V gave up 3 bases and J gave up 3 bases; unmatched junction bases: 3. There are 15 residues in the CDR3. CDR1 and CDR2 (germline): SGHAT, FQNNGV. The CDR3 here is CASSFRQGATDTQYF. The CDR3 bases are TGTGCCAGCAGCTTCCGACAGGGGGCGACAGATACGCAGTATTTT.

The DNA for the CDR3 is TGTGCCAGCAGCCAAGTTCCCGAGGCCTACGAGCAGTACTTC. It encodes CASSQVPEAYEQYF. The J gene is TRBJ2-7, the V gene TRBV7-2, with unresolved D. Trimming removed 5 bases from V and 2 bases from J, with 13 bases in between. Germline assignment: CDR1 SGHTA and CDR2 FQGNSA. The CDR3 runs to 14 residues.

The chain employs TRBV7-2 and TRBJ2-7; D is possibly TRBD1 (7 bases). This CDR3 is built from 14 residues. Germline CDR1 is SGHTA and CDR2 is FQGNSA. The V end lost 5 bases, the J end lost 3 bases, and 14 bases lay between the germline ends. The CDR3 protein is CASSPQQGGYEQYF. The CDR3 DNA sequence: TGTGCCAGCAGCCCACAGCAGGGGGGCTACGAGCAGTACTTC.

The chain has TRBV4-2 and TRBJ1-5; a weak D match, TRBD1 (5 bases). This CDR3 comprises 18 residues. V was cut by 1 base and J by 9 bases, with 25 bases left in between. Per the germline V gene, CDR1 is LGHNA and CDR2 is YNFKEQ. CDR3 loop: CASSQALGDLSVDRPQHF. CDR3 nucleotides: TGTGCCAGCAGCCAAGCTTTAGGGGACCTCTCGGTTGATCGGCCCCAGCATTTT.

V usage is TRBV19 and J usage is TRBJ2-7; 7 bases fit TRBD2. The CDR3 contains 13 residues. The junction had 12 bases not matched to a gene; V was cut back by 7 bases and J by 9 bases. Germline CDR1 is LNHDA and CDR2 is SQIVND (reference sequence). The CDR3 protein is CASMKRGTSGQYF. CDR3 DNA: TGTGCCAGTATGAAGCGGGGTACGTCCGGGCAGTACTTC. Looking up the rest from reference TRBV19 and TRBJ2-7 gives the full variable domain: DGGITQSPKYLFRKEGQNVTLSCEQNLNHDAMYWYRQDPGQGLRLIYYSQIVNDFQKGDIAEGYSVSREKKESFPLTVTSAQKNPTAFYLCASMKRGTSGQYFGPGTRLTVT.

A word on this clone: Other DNA sequences within the sample encode an identical CDR3. The chain couples TRBV7-8 to TRBJ2-7; TRBD1 matches 7 bases. CDR3 length: 15 residues. Trimming cost V 1 base and J 1 base; bases outside gene matches: 4. Germline CDR1 SGHVS, CDR2 FQNEAQ. The CDR3 bases are TGTGCCAGCAGCTTAGGGACAGGCGGATCCTACGAGCAGTACTTC. It translates to CASSLGTGGSYEQYF. Full variable domain (outside the CDR3, taken from reference TRBV7-8 and TRBJ2-7): GAGVSQSPRYKVAKRGQDVALRCDPISGHVSLFWYQQALGQGPEFLTYFQNEAQLDKSGLPSDRFFAERPEGSVSTLKIQRTQQEDSAVYLCASSLGTGGSYEQYFGPGTRLTVT.

A single count supports this clone. J is TRBJ2-2 and V is TRBV6-4; D may match TRBD1 or TRBD2 (5 bases each). There are 14 residues in the CDR3. Germline V gives CDR1 MRHNA, CDR2 SNTAGT. Trimming removed 6 bases from V and 2 bases from J, with 10 bases in between. The CDR3 DNA sequence: TGTGCCAGCAGACCGGGGCCCAACACCGGGGAGCTGTTTTTT. Its translation: CASRPGPNTGELFF.